The entry below gives a single TCR beta chain sequence along with its context. This CDR3 has 18 amino acids. Germline CDR1 SGHAT, CDR2 FQNNGV. V was shortened by 4 bases and J by 6 bases, with 24 bases between the two germline ends. The method was immunoSEQ multiplex PCR; TCRdb's version includes in-frame clones alone and lacks a portion of them. The sample consists of around 70,000 clones, 90% of them appearing once. The sample originates from a study of cytotoxic CD8 clonotypes in ibrutinib-treated CLL. Whole-study context: Treatment had run for a median about twelve months, range 6 to 36, when response samples were taken. Across samples, productive templates numbered 255,043 and productive rearrangements reached 80,000 to 100,000 on average.

The chain employs TRBV11-2 and TRBJ1-4, with D possibly matching TRBD1 (6 bases). The source was PBMCs, collected after 12 months of ibrutinib treatment. The sequence came from a human donor with chronic lymphocytic leukemia. The CDR3 here is CASSWGIGTRGYDEKLFF. As DNA, the CDR3 is TGTGCCAGCAGCTGGGGAATCGGGACAAGGGGATATGATGAAAAACTGTTTTTT.